The 14 T cell receptor beta chains presented below share a single source sample, sequenced in a study of T cell responses to AZD1222 COVID-19 vaccine (dated by TCRdb to the early 2020s). According to the study, the label for this sample's time point signals: baseline before first vaccination. The library was generated by the immunoSEQ multiplex PCR assay. TCRdb took over this immuneACCESS table, retaining in-frame rearrangements with V and J assigned. Such tables are incomplete; in checked studies, under half of the missing clones stem from an unresolved V gene, and the remainder is unexplained. For this sample the table gives under 130,000 clones, of which more than 75% were detected only once. Approximately 5.1% of the sample comes from the top ten. Specimen: peripheral blood, collected on day 0 of AZD1222 vaccination. The origin of the receptors is an adult in good health.

This clone was counted between two and nine times. V gene TRBV7-9 combines with J gene TRBJ1-6; TRBD1 might be the D (5 bases). This CDR3 has 16 residues. Germline CDR1 and CDR2: SEHNR and FQNEAQ (reference sequence). The V end was cut by 2 bases, the J end by 1 base, with 9 bases between. The DNA of the CDR3 is TGTGCCAGCAGCTTACCGGGGGTATCCTATAATTCACCCCTCCACTTT. Encoded protein: CASSLPGVSYNSPLHF.

The V gene is TRBV5-5, the J gene TRBJ1-2; no reliable D call. V was shortened by 0 bases and J by 6 bases, with 12 bases between the two germline ends. CDR1 is SGHKS, CDR2 YYEKEE, per germline (reference sequence). The CDR3 has 14 residues. The CDR3 bases are TGTGCCAGCAGCTTGGATCTGGATAGAGATGGCTACACCTTC. It translates to CASSLDLDRDGYTF.

V and J are TRBV7-2 and TRBJ2-2, with a possible D match to TRBD2 (5 bases). With 5 bases removed from V and 4 bases from J, the gap between germline ends came to 17 bases. Germline CDR1 reads SGHTA; CDR2 reads FQGNSA. The CDR3 sequence is 16 residues long. CDR3 nucleotide sequence: TGTGCCAGCAGCCGCAATGCGGGCTCGGTCACCGGGGAGCTGTTTTTT. Translation gives CASSRNAGSVTGELFF.

The chain is built from TRBV4-3 and TRBJ2-5, with 11 bases aligning to TRBD1. With 0 bases clipped from V and 4 bases from J, the junction kept 4 bases outside the gene matches. The germline gives CDR1 LGHNA, CDR2 YSLEER. The CDR3 is 16 residues long. The CDR3 coding sequence is TGCGCCAGCAGCCAAGAATATGGGACAGGGGGAGAGACCCAGTACTTC. The encoded protein is CASSQEYGTGGETQYF.

The chain links TRBV27 to TRBJ1-2; D ambiguous. CDR3 size: 16 residues. The germline V gene encodes CDR1 MNHEY and CDR2 SMNVEV (reference sequence). The ends were cut back, 6 bases at V and 1 base at J, with 18 bases in the middle. Here the CDR3 DNA reads TGTGCCAGCAGCCAAATCCCCCGAGAAGTTAACTATGGCTACACCTTC. Translating gives CASSQIPREVNYGYTF.

Judged by abundance, this clone is medium-sized. The sample holds other DNA sequences that translate to the same CDR3. This chain uses TRBV4-2 with TRBJ2-1, with D perhaps matching TRBD1 or TRBD2 (6 bases each). CDR1 is LGHNA and CDR2 is YNFKEQ in the germline V gene. The CDR3 has 15 residues. V shed 0 bases and J shed 4 bases, with 10 bases lying between them. CDR3 nucleotides: TGTGCCAGCAGCCAAGATAAGGGGGGATACAATGAGCAGTTCTTC. Translated, it gives CASSQDKGGYNEQFF.

This chain joins TRBV9 and TRBJ2-5; D may be TRBD1 or TRBD2 (6 bases each). V shed 1 base and J shed 5 bases, with 18 bases lying between them. Per the germline V gene, CDR1 is SGDLS and CDR2 is YYNGEE. This CDR3 comprises 16 residues. The CDR3 DNA reads as TGTGCCAGCAGCGTAAAAGGGGGGTCTGGTCCGGAGACCCAGTACTTC. It codes for CASSVKGGSGPETQYF.

The chain links TRBV7-2 to TRBJ2-1, with TRBD1 matching over 7 bases. V dropped 4 bases and J dropped 9; count of bases not matched to a gene: 6. This CDR3 has 13 residues. The germline gives CDR1 SGHTA, CDR2 FQGNSA. CDR3 in amino acids: CASSSDTGAEQFF. The CDR3 region has the DNA TGTGCCAGCAGCTCAGATACAGGGGCTGAGCAGTTCTTC. Combining the CDR3 with reference TRBV7-2 and TRBJ2-1 gives the whole variable domain GAGVSQSPSNKVTEKGKDVELRCDPISGHTALYWYRQSLGQGLEFLIYFQGNSAPDKSGLPSDRFSAERTGGSVSTLTIQRTQQEDSAVYLCASSSDTGAEQFFGPGTRLTVL.

The chain combines TRBV3-1 (or the pseudogene TRBV3-2) with TRBJ2-5; 9 positions agree with TRBD2. This CDR3 spans 18 amino acids. The V gene's germline CDR1 is LGHDT and CDR2 YNNKEL (reference sequence). J gave up 5 bases and V 2 bases, and 15 bases lay outside the gene matches. In DNA form, the CDR3 reads TGTGCCAGCAGCCAAAAGCGGGGGGCTGGGCGGTCTAAGGAGACCCAGTACTTC. Its protein product is CASSQKRGAGRSKETQYF.

This clone was found once. V gene TRBV6-2 or TRBV6-3 combines with J gene TRBJ2-7; 14 positions match TRBD2. CDR3 length: 16 amino acids. Germline CDR1 reads MNHEY; CDR2 reads SVGEGT. The J segment lost 2 bases and the V segment lost 7 bases, leaving 7 bases of the junction unmatched. CDR3 coding DNA: TGTGCCAGCACCCCAGGGACTAGCGGGGGAACCTACGAGCAGTACTTC. Translated, it gives CASTPGTSGGTYEQYF.

This chain links TRBV10-2 with TRBJ2-1; 11 nucleotides match TRBD2. The V gene's germline CDR1 is WSHSY and CDR2 SAAADI. With 6 bases clipped from V and 14 bases from J, the junction kept 9 bases outside the gene matches. The CDR3 consists of 13 residues. In nucleotides, the CDR3 is TGCGCCAGCAGAGGTAGCGGGGGGGTTTCTGAGTTCTTC. Its protein product is CASRGSGGVSEFF.

This clone was observed a single time. V gene TRBV7-2 combines with J gene TRBJ1-4; a weak D match, TRBD1 (5 bases). Germline CDR1 is SGHTA and CDR2 is FQGNSA. The CDR3 sequence is 16 residues long. V was shortened by 2 bases and J by 7 bases, with 17 bases between the two germline ends. The DNA for the CDR3 is TGTGCCAGCAGCTTATCGGTCGGGGCGGGAGGTGAAAAACTGTTTTTT. Amino acids: CASSLSVGAGGEKLFF.

V is TRBV2 and J is TRBJ1-2; D is undetermined. Trimming cost V 3 bases and J 8 bases, with 19 bases left between them. This CDR3 region has 15 residues. Germline CDR1 is SNHLY and CDR2 is FYNNEI. The CDR3, as DNA: TGTGCCAGCAGTGACTTGGGGTATGATTTTCTGGGCTACACCTTC. This encodes CASSDLGYDFLGYTF. Together with reference TRBV2 and TRBJ1-2, the CDR3 gives the full variable domain: EPEVTQTPSHQVTQMGQEVILRCVPISNHLYFYWYRQILGQKVEFLVSFYNNEISEKSEIFDDQFSVERPDGSNFTLKIRSTKLEDSAMYFCASSDLGYDFLGYTFGSGTRLTVV.

The chain is built from TRBV11-1 and TRBJ2-5; D uncertain. Between the trimmed V and J ends, which lost 2 bases and 0 bases, there was a span of 1 base. The V gene's germline CDR1 is SGHAT and CDR2 FQDESV (reference sequence). The length of the CDR3 is 12 residues. CDR3 coding DNA: TGTGCCAGCAGCTTAAACCAAGAGACCCAGTACTTC. Amino acids: CASSLNQETQYF. Looking up the rest from reference TRBV11-1 and TRBJ2-5 gives the full variable domain: EAEVAQSPRYKITEKSQAVAFWCDPISGHATLYWYRQILGQGPELLVQFQDESVVDDSQLPKDRFSAERLKGVDSTLKIQPAELGDSAMYLCASSLNQETQYFGPGTRLLVL.